This T cell receptor (beta chain) appears in the sequencing data of a study of PD-L1 blockade in urothelial cancer. Sample time point: pretreatment peripheral blood. The CDR3 has 16 amino acids. Trimming removed 2 bases from V and 0 bases from J; junction bases left unmatched: 5. CDR1 and CDR2 (germline): SGHNT, YYREEE (reference sequence). Added to each PCR by spiking were synthetic TCR analog templates. Assay used: immunoSEQ multiplex PCR; TCRdb lists only in-frame clones, some missing. The repertoire holds tens of thousands of clones, roughly 89% seen once, with roughly 15% in the top ten. This receptor was obtained from a woman in her sixties or seventies with urothelial cancer. The chain uses TRBV5-4 and TRBJ2-5, with TRBD2 identical over 9 bases. The sample was PBMCs, taken around atezolizumab (anti-PD-L1) treatment. The CDR3 DNA follows: TGTGCCAGCAGCTTCCGGGCTAGCGGGAACCAAGAGACCCAGTACTTC. Translated: CASSFRASGNQETQYF.